Listed here are 10 T cell receptor beta chains from one sample, sequenced in a study of blood T cell repertoires in COVID-19. Method: immunoSEQ multiplex PCR; TCRdb's copy keeps in-frame clones and lacks some. This table has some 390,000 clones, more than 70% appearing once. Sequencing used peripheral blood. Source of these receptors: a woman aged 55 to 70 with COVID-19, enrolled during active disease.

This chain uses TRBV7-8 with TRBJ2-2; 7 nucleotides align to TRBD2. The CDR3 is made up of 16 amino acids. Trimming removed 4 bases from V and 0 bases from J; junction bases left unmatched: 5. CDR1 and CDR2 (germline): SGHVS, FQNEAQ. This CDR3 reads CASSSRDYANTGELFF. CDR3 coding DNA: TGTGCCAGCAGCTCCCGGGACTACGCGAACACCGGGGAGCTGTTTTTT. Full variable domain (missing parts from reference TRBV7-8 and TRBJ2-2): GAGVSQSPRYKVAKRGQDVALRCDPISGHVSLFWYQQALGQGPEFLTYFQNEAQLDKSGLPSDRFFAERPEGSVSTLKIQRTQQEDSAVYLCASSSRDYANTGELFFGEGSRLTVL.

V is TRBV19 and J is TRBJ1-2, with 10 bases that match TRBD1. V was clipped by 5 bases and J by 6 bases; unmatched bases: 9. The CDR3 is 15 residues long. Germline CDR1 LNHDA, CDR2 SQIVND (reference sequence). CDR3 loop: CASSSDRGRGHGYTF. The CDR3 DNA is TGTGCCAGTAGTTCCGACAGGGGGCGGGGGCATGGCTACACCTTC.

The genes are TRBV7-6 and TRBJ2-1; 7 nucleotides match TRBD2. The trim removed 5 bases at V and 5 bases at J, leaving 3 bases unmatched. Per germline, CDR1 SGHVS and CDR2 FNYEAQ. This CDR3 comprises 13 residues. As DNA, the CDR3 is TGTGCCAGCAGCCCCGGGACTAACAATGAGCAGTTCTTC. This gives the protein CASSPGTNNEQFF.

The chain joins TRBV28 to TRBJ1-3; 8 bases are shared with TRBD1. Germline assignment: CDR1 MDHEN and CDR2 SYDVKM. Losses at the gene ends were 4 bases for V and 4 bases for J; bases not matched to a gene: 12. CDR3 size: 17 residues. CDR3 protein: CASSSPGGYPLGNTIYF. The CDR3 coding sequence is TGTGCCAGCAGTTCCCCAGGGGGCTACCCTCTGGGAAACACCATATATTTT.

This sequence joins TRBV5-1 and TRBJ2-1, with 8 positions matching TRBD1. Germline V CDR1 and CDR2: SGHRS, YFSETQ. The length of the CDR3 is 14 residues. V was clipped by 7 bases and J by 6 bases; unmatched bases: 9. The CDR3 DNA is TGCGCCAGCGGCCTCGGACAGGGTCGCAATGAGCAGTTCTTC. Translation gives CASGLGQGRNEQFF.

J is TRBJ1-2 and V is TRBV6-5; D unresolved. Germline V gives CDR1 MNHEY, CDR2 SVGAGI. The V and J ends lost 7 bases and 2 bases respectively, with 11 bases between them. The CDR3 contains 13 residues. The CDR3 loop reads CASKNRGNYGYTF. DNA of the CDR3: TGTGCCAGCAAAAACCGGGGAAACTATGGCTACACCTTC.

The chain combines TRBV5-1 with TRBJ2-1; perhaps TRBD2 as D (7 bases). Germline assignment: CDR1 SGHRS and CDR2 YFSETQ. Trimming removed 6 bases at V and 0 bases at J, with 16 bases between. This CDR3 has 16 amino acids. CDR3 amino acids: CASMGAGASSYNEQFF. The CDR3 coding sequence is TGCGCCAGCATGGGGGCGGGGGCTAGCTCCTACAATGAGCAGTTCTTC.

The rearrangement uses TRBV29-1 and TRBJ2-3; D may be TRBD1 (7 bases). The CDR3 spans 14 residues. The V end lost 8 bases, the J end lost 0 bases, and 15 bases lay between the germline ends. Germline V lookup: CDR1 SQVTM, CDR2 ANQGSEA. CDR3 loop: CSQRQGGSTDTQYF. CDR3 sequence (DNA): TGCAGCCAACGACAGGGAGGCAGCACAGATACGCAGTATTTT.

The rearrangement uses TRBV7-2 and TRBJ1-5, with 7 nucleotides matching TRBD1. Germline V gene lookup returns CDR1 SGHTA and CDR2 FQGNSA. The V and J ends lost 5 bases and 4 bases, in that order; junction bases with no gene match: 5. The CDR3 extends over 14 amino acids. DNA for the CDR3: TGTGCCAGCAGCCCGGGACAGACGAATCAGCCCCAGCATTTT. Translating gives CASSPGQTNQPQHF.

The chain links TRBV5-1 to TRBJ1-1; no clear D. The CDR3 is 13 amino acids. Trimming cost V 3 bases and J 2 bases, with 8 bases left between them. CDR1 is SGHRS, CDR2 YFSETQ, per germline. DNA for the CDR3: TGCGCCAGCAGCTCTTTATTAAACACTGAAGCTTTCTTT. It translates to CASSSLLNTEAFF.